This T cell receptor (beta chain) derives from a study of shared clonotypes between healthy human individuals (dated by TCRdb to between 2020 and 2021). Regarding the complete study: The cohort comprised a couple of women and three men aged 18 to 49 years. The study deeply sequenced blood TCR repertoires of about 5 healthy adults to estimate repertoire size and the extent of clonotype sharing between individuals. Libraries were prepared and TCR repertoires were sequenced by different laboratories using diverse techniques, in order to increase sequencing depth and limit assay-specific biases. For each donor, three plates each were used for CD4 naive and CD4 memory, two plates were used for CD8 naive, and one plate was used for CD8 memory. Each donor's leukapheresis produced roughly between about 0.8 and 10 billion PBMCs.

TCR CDR3 regions were amplified from genomic DNA by multiplex PCR using the deep immunoSEQ assay. For each cell subset, the extracted genomic DNA was distributed evenly across all wells of several immunoSEQ 96-well plates, and each plate served as one replicate. For sorted subsets, each replicate PCR was loaded with roughly 0.2 ug genomic DNA, equivalent to 25,000 to 35,000 T cell genomes. The purified libraries were quantified using a Qubit 3.0 fluorometer, sized with a Bioanalyzer 2100, and then quantified again using the KAPA Library Quantification kit. Every immunoSEQ 96-well plate was sequenced on a dedicated single-read 150-cycle Illumina NextSeq 550 flow cell. As for how the authors treated the data: Because the immunoSEQ output included only junctional sequences and no quality scores, the filtering could not be the same as the filtering used for full-length reads. Sequences were annotated with PyIR, a Python wrapper for IgBLAST v1.9, and V/J genes and CDR3 were assigned using IMGT germline references. Reads were filtered out if the reads had weak V/J assignments (E-value above 1e-6), no CDR3, stop codons, out-of-frame junctions, or ambiguous translated residues. V3J clonotypes were defined by identical inferred V gene, J gene, and CDR3 amino acid sequence. The percentage overlap between two repertoires was calculated by dividing the number of shared unique clonotypes by the size of the smaller repertoire. Repertoire richness was assessed with RTK rarefaction, the Chao1 estimator, and Recon v2.1 estimates of unobserved clonotypes. Generation probabilities for all TCRbeta clonotypes obtained by the gDNA method from a few donors were computed using OLGA. TCRdb carries this immuneACCESS record with in-frame sequences only. Its versions omit some clonotypes, under half of them owing to an unresolved V gene in the studies checked, with the rest unexplained. V, J and clone size were drawn from that table, and D and trimming were deduced from the DNA. Within this sample are roughly 2.1 million clones, with approximately 94% of them counted one time only. Clones ranked in the top ten supply 1.5% to 2% of the sample.

Results and caveats for the whole study, not just this receptor: Across four donors, around 5% of naive CD4, over 3% of naive CD8, approximately 2.5% of memory CD4, and approximately 0.4% of memory CD8 clonotypes were shared. The genetic and exposure-history diversity represented was limited by the small number of donors. Pairwise subsampling led to the expectation that sequencing depth would affect the degree of clonotype sharing among donors. Compared with non-shared clonotypes, the clonotypes found in all four sorted-subset donors had higher generation probabilities. Sampling was limited to blood, and TCR repertoires in tissue likely differ from TCR repertoires in blood. Larger estimated clonotype richness was generally found for naive subsets than for memory subsets. Rarefaction of sorted-subset datasets indicated incomplete sequencing despite the large sequencing depth.

In regard to this clone: It has no known antigen specificity. No per-base quality is available; no much larger clone lies one base away.

At the junction V is shortened by 5 bases and J by 4 bases, with 17 bases in between. Inclusive of the bounding cysteine and phenylalanine, the CDR3 is 16 residues long. Solely the CDR3 DNA is kept, with 48 bases framed from the first base. As encoded in the germline V gene (reference sequence), CDR1 is LNHNV while CDR2 is YYDKDF. CD8 naive samples consisted of CD45RO-negative cells that were positively selected for CCR7, yielding a CD45RA+CCR7+ population without TemRA cells. The donors were healthy, HIV-negative adults with no recently reported acute infections or vaccinations. Only Caucasian adults living in Nashville, Tennessee, USA were represented among the donors. Blood was collected by leukapheresis, and PBMCs were isolated by Ficoll-Histopaque density gradient centrifugation and then cryopreserved in liquid nitrogen vapor phase. Analytical flow cytometry was used to check the purity and quantity of every magnetically sorted T cell population. From each sorted fraction, genomic DNA was isolated and quantified by UV absorbance on a Nanodrop 2000c.

The sequence is built from TRBV15 and TRBJ2-2, with the D assignment possibly TRBD1 or TRBD2, given 6 matching bases for each. Input material: naive CD8+ T cells from PBMCs. Taken with the paper, the label for cell subset or site translates to: CD45RA+CCR7+. This clonotype was sampled from a man younger than 35 in good health. Some clones in this sample may be carry-over from other donors' samples. The CDR3 region reads CATSPHRGPGTGELFF. The DNA sequence reads TGTGCCACCAGCCCCCACCGGGGGCCGGGCACCGGGGAGCTGTTTTTT. Full variable domain (CDR3 extended with the reference TRBV15 and TRBJ2-2 proteins): DAMVIQNPRYQVTQFGKPVTLSCSQTLNHNVMYWYQQKSSQAPKLLFHYYDKDFNNEADTPDNFQSRRPNTSFCFLDIRSPGLGDTAMYLCATSPHRGPGTGELFFGEGSRLTVL.